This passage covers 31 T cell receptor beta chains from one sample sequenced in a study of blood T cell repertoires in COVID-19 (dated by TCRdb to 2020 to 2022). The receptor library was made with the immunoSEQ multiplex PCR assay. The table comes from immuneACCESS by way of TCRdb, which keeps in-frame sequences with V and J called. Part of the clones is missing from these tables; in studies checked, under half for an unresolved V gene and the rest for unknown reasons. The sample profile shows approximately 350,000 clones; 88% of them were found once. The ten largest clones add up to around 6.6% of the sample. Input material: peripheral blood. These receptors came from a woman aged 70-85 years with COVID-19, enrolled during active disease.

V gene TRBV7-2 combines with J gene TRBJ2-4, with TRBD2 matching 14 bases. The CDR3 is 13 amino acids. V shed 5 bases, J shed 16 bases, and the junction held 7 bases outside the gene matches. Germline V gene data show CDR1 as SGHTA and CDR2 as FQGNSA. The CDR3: CASSPGTSGGPYF. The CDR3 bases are TGTGCCAGCAGCCCCGGGACTAGCGGGGGCCCATACTTC.

CDR3 DNA: TGTGCCAGCAGCTTCGAAAGTAGCGGGGGAAACACCGGGGAGCTGTTTTTT. Protein product: CASSFESSGGNTGELFF. The genes are TRBV11-2 and TRBJ2-2; TRBD2 matches 9 bases. The J segment lost 2 bases and the V segment lost 3 bases, leaving 7 bases of the junction unmatched. The CDR3 has 17 amino acids. Germline assignment: CDR1 SGHAT and CDR2 FQNNGV.

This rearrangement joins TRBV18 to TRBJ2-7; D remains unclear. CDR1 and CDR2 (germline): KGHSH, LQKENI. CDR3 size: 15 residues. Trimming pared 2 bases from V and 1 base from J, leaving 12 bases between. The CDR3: CASSPSAGISYEQYF. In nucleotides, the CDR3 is TGTGCCAGCTCACCATCAGCAGGAATATCCTACGAGCAGTACTTC.

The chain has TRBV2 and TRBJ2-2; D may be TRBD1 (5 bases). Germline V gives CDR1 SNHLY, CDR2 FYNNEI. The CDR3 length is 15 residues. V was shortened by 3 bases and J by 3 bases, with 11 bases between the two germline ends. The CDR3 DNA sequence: TGTGCCAGCAGTGAGGTGGGCAGGGACACCGGGGAGCTGTTTTTT. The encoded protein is CASSEVGRDTGELFF.

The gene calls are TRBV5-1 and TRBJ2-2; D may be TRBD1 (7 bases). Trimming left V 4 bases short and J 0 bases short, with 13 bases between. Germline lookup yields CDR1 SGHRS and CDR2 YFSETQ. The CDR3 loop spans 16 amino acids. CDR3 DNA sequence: TGCGCCAGCAGCGCGGGACAGTACCCGAACACCGGGGAGCTGTTTTTT. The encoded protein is CASSAGQYPNTGELFF. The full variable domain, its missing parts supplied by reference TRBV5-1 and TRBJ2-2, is KAGVTQTPRYLIKTRGQQVTLSCSPISGHRSVSWYQQTPGQGLQFLFEYFSETQRNKGNFPGRFSGRQFSNSRSEMNVSTLELGDSALYLCASSAGQYPNTGELFFGEGSRLTVL.

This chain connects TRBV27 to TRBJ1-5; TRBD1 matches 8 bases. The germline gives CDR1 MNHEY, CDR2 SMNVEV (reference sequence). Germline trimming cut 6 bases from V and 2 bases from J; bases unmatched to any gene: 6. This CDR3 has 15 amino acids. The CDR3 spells CASRPQGDGNQPQHF. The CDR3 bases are TGTGCCAGCAGACCACAGGGGGATGGCAATCAGCCCCAGCATTTT.

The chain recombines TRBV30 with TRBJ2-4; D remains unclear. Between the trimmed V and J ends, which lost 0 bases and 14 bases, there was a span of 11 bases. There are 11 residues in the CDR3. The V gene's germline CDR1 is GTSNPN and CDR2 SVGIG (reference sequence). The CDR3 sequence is CAWSVGDPKYF. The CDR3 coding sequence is TGTGCCTGGAGTGTAGGAGACCCAAAGTACTTC. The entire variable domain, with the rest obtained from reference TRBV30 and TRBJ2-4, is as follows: SQTIHQWPATLVQPVGSPLSLECTVEGTSNPNLYWYRQAAGRGLQLLFYSVGIGQISSEVPQNLSASRPQDRQFILSSKKLLLSDSGFYLCAWSVGDPKYFGAGTRLSVL.

The CDR3 nucleotides are TGTGCCAGCAGTTTCATAAGGGACAGGGAGGCCTATGGCTACACCTTC. This gives the protein CASSFIRDREAYGYTF. The chain couples TRBV27 to TRBJ1-2; TRBD1 agrees at 9 bases. The V gene end was trimmed by 3 bases and the J gene end by 4 bases; junction bases not matched to a gene: 9. CDR3 size: 16 residues. CDR1 is MNHEY, CDR2 SMNVEV, per germline (reference sequence).

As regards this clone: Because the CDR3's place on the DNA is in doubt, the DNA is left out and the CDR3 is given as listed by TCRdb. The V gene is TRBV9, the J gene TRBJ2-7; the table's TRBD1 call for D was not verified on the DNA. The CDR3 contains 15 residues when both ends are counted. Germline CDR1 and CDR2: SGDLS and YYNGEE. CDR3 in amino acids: CASSVFGTGNLRLDF.

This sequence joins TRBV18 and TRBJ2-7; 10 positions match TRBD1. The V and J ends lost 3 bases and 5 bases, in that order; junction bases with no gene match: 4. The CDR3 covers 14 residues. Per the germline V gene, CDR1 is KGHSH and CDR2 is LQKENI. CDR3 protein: CASSPTGQGNEQYF. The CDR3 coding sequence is TGTGCCAGCTCACCCACGGGACAGGGGAACGAGCAGTACTTC.

In DNA, the CDR3 is TGCGCCAGCAGCCAAGATCAAACCCCGGGACAGGGTTACGAGCAGTACTTC. This encodes CASSQDQTPGQGYEQYF. The chain has TRBV4-1 and TRBJ2-7; TRBD1 matches 9 bases. Germline CDR1 and CDR2: MGHRA and YSYEKL. The CDR3 is made up of 17 amino acids. V shed 0 bases, J shed 4 bases, and the junction held 10 bases outside the gene matches.

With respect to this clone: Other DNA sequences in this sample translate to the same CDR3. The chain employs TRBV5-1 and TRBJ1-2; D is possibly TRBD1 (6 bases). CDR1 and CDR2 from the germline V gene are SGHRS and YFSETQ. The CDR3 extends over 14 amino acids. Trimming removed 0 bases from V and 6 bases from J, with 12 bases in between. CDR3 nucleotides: TGCGCCAGCAGCTTGGTCAGGGGTGGCGATGGCTACACCTTC. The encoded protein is CASSLVRGGDGYTF.

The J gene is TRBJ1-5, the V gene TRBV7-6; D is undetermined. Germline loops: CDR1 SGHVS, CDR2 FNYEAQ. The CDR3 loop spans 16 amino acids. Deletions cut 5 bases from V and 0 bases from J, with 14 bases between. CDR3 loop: CASSPLTGSSNQPQHF. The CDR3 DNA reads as TGTGCCAGCAGCCCCTTGACGGGGAGTAGCAATCAGCCCCAGCATTTT.

The CDR3 spells CASSPPSQSEQFF. The CDR3 DNA sequence: TGTGCCAGCTCACCACCGTCGCAAAGCGAGCAGTTCTTC. J is TRBJ2-1 and V is TRBV18; D ambiguous. The V gene lost 0 bases and the J gene lost 10 bases, with 10 bases spanning the gap. Germline V gives CDR1 KGHSH, CDR2 LQKENI. The CDR3 runs 13 residues.

Here the CDR3 DNA reads TGTGCCAGCAGCGTAGGGGTATGGCAGGAAAAATCCAAAAACATTCAGTACTTC. Translating it yields CASSVGVWQEKSKNIQYF. V and J are TRBV9 and TRBJ2-4, with D unclear. This CDR3 is built from 18 residues. The V end was cut by 0 bases, the J end by 2 bases, with 18 bases between. Germline V gene data show CDR1 as SGDLS and CDR2 as YYNGEE.

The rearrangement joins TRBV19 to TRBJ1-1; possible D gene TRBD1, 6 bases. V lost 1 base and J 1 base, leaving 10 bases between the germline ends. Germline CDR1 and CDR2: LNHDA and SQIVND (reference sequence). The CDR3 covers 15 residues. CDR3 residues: CASSIGGQGNTEAFF. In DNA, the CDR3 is TGTGCCAGTAGTATAGGGGGGCAAGGGAACACTGAAGCTTTCTTT.

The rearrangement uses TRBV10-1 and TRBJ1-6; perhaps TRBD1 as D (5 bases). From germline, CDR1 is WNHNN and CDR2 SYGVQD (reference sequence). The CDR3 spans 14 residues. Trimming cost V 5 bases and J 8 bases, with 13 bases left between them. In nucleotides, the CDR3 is TGCGCCAGCAGTTTCGGGGGAGAGGATTCACCCCTCCACTTT. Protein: CASSFGGEDSPLHF.

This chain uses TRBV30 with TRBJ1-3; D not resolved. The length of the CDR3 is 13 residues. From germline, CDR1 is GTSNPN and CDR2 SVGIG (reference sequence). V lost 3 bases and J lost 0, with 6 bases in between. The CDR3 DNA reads TGTGCCTGGAGGCTGGCCTCTGGAAACACCATATATTTT. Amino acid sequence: CAWRLASGNTIYF.

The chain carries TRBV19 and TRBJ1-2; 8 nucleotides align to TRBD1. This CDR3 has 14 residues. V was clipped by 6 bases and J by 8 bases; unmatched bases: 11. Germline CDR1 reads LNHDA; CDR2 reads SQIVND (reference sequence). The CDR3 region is CASSPTGGGRGYTF. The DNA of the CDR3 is TGTGCCAGTAGCCCCACAGGGGGAGGCCGCGGCTACACCTTC.

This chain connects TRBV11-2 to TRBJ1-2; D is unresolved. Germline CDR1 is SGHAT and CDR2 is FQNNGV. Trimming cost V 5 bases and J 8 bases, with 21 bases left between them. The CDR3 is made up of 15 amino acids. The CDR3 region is CASSHNIRREGGYTF. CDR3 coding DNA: TGTGCCAGCAGCCACAACATCCGAAGGGAGGGAGGCTACACCTTC.

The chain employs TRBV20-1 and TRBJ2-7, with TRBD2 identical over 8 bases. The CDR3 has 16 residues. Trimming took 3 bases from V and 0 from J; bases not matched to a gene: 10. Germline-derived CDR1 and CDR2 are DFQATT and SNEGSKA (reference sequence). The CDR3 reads CSASARRGAFSYEQYF. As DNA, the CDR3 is TGCAGTGCTAGTGCCCGGCGGGGGGCCTTCTCCTACGAGCAGTACTTC.

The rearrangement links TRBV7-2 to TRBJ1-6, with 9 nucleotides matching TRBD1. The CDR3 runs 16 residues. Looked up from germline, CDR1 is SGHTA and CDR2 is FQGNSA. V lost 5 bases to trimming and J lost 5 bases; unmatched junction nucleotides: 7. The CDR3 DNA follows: TGTGCCAGCAGCACACGGCGGACAGGGGATAATTCACCCCTCCACTTT. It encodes CASSTRRTGDNSPLHF.

The CDR3 coding sequence is TGTGCCAGCAGCGTCCGCCCGGGGGGCTGGATTAGCACAGATACGCAGTATTTT. This gives the protein CASSVRPGGWISTDTQYF. The chain links TRBV9 to TRBJ2-3, with D possibly TRBD2 on 7 matching bases. The CDR3 loop spans 18 amino acids. Germline CDR1 is SGDLS and CDR2 is YYNGEE. The V end was cut by 2 bases, the J end by 0 bases, with 19 bases between.

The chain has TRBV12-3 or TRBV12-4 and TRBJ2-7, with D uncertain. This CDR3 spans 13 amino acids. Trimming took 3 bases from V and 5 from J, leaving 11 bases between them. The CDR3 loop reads CASSLLTNHEQYF. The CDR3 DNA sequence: TGTGCCAGCAGTTTGCTTACAAACCACGAGCAGTACTTC.

The CDR3 bases are TGCGCCAGCAGCCCTATTGGCGGGGGCTACGAGCAGTACTTC. Its protein product is CASSPIGGGYEQYF. The chain has TRBV4-1 and TRBJ2-7; TRBD2 aligns across 7 bases. Germline trimming cut 4 bases from V and 3 bases from J; bases unmatched to any gene: 6. The CDR3 has 14 residues. Germline loops: CDR1 MGHRA, CDR2 YSYEKL.

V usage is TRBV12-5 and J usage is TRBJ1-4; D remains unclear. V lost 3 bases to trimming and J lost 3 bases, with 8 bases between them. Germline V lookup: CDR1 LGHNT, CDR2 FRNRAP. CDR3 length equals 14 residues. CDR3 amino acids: CASGFSGANEKLFF. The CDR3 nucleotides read TGTGCTAGTGGTTTTTCCGGGGCTAATGAAAAACTGTTTTTT.

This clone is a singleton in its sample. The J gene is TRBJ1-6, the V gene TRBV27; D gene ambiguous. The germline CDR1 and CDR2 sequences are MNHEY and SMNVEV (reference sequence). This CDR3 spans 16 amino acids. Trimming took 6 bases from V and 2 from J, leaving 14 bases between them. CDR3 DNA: TGTGCCAGCAGCCCGAGTTTCCTTGCCTATAATTCACCCCTCCACTTT. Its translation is CASSPSFLAYNSPLHF.

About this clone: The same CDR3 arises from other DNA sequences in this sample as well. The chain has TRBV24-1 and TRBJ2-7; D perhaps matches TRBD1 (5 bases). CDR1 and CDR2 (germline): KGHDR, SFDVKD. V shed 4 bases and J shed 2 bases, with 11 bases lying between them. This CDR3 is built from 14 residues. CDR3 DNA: TGTGCCACCAGTGAGGCTGACAGCCCCTACGAGCAGTACTTC. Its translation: CATSEADSPYEQYF.

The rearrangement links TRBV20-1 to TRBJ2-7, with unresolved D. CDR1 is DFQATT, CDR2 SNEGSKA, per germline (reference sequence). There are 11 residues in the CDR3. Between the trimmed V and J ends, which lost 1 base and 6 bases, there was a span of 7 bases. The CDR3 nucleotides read TGCAGTGCTAGAGGTCCCATCGAGCAGTACTTC. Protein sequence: CSARGPIEQYF.

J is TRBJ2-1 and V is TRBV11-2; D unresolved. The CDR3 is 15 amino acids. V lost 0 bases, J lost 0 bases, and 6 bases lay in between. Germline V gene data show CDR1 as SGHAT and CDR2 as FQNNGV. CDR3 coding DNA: TGTGCCAGCAGCTTAGAGGCCAGCTCCTACAATGAGCAGTTCTTC. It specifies CASSLEASSYNEQFF.

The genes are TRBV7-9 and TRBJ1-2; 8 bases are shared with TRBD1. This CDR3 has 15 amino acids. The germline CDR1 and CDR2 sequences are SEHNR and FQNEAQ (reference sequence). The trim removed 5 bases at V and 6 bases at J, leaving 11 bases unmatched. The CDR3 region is CASSQMGQGAHGYTF. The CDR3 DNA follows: TGTGCCAGCAGCCAAATGGGTCAGGGGGCTCATGGCTACACCTTC. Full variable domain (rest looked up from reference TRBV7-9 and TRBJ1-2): DTGVSQNPRHKITKRGQNVTFRCDPISEHNRLYWYRQTLGQGPEFLTYFQNEAQLEKSRLLSDRFSAERPKGSFSTLEIQRTEQGDSAMYLCASSQMGQGAHGYTFGSGTRLTVV.